This T cell receptor (beta chain) appears in the sequencing data of a study of blood T cell repertoires in COVID-19. All enrollees were roughly 18 to 89 years old and from 24 US areas. Clinical history as reported by participants underpinned cohort assignment. Methods used by the authors: Scientists estimated how many nucleated cells there were by amplifying reference gene primers. This table comes from immunoSEQ multiplex PCR, and its TCRdb copy is limited to in-frame clones, with some not included. V, J and clone size were drawn from that table, and D and trimming were deduced from the DNA. The sample has 130,000 or so clones, around 83% seen once. The CDR3 spans 18 residues. V dropped 2 bases and J dropped 4; count of bases not matched to a gene: 13. CDR1 and CDR2 from the germline V gene are SGHKS and YYEKEE (reference sequence).

The TCR was taken from a woman aged 30 to 39 who had recovered from COVID-19. Sequenced sample: PBMCs or T cells enriched from blood (not recorded which). The chain combines TRBV5-5 with TRBJ2-3, with TRBD2 matching over 10 bases. The CDR3, as DNA: TGTGCCAGCAGCTTACCCCTCCCAGCGGGAGGGGGGGCAGATACGCAGTATTTT. It is translated as CASSLPLPAGGGADTQYF. The full variable domain, with the rest looked up from reference TRBV5-5 and TRBJ2-3, is DAGVTQSPTHLIKTRGQQVTLRCSPISGHKSVSWYQQVLGQGPQFIFQYYEKEERGRGNFPDRFSARQFPNYSSELNVNALLLGDSALYLCASSLPLPAGGGADTQYFGPGTRLTVL.